One TCR beta chain is described in this entry. The data belong to a study of blood T cell repertoires in COVID-19. Across the whole study: Collection of acute and convalescent COVID-19 samples took place in the United States, Italy and Spain. PBMCs, B-cell-depleted T cells, or T cells were the source of the cDNA or gDNA that made up the material.

Germline trimming cut 1 base from V and 3 bases from J; bases unmatched to any gene: 2. This CDR3 is built from 14 residues. Germline assignment: CDR1 SGHNT and CDR2 YYREEE (reference sequence). Libraries were prepared by immunoSEQ multiplex PCR; TCRdb keeps only in-frame clonotypes and omits some of them. The sample holds about 220,000 clones; about 79% are singletons and the top ten take around 9.5%. This rearrangement joins TRBV5-4 to TRBJ2-5; 8 bases map to TRBD2. The sequence was collected from a man aged 50 or older with active or convalescent COVID-19. The source material was peripheral blood. The CDR3 DNA reads TGTGCCAGCAGCTTGTACGGGGGGGAAGAGACCCAGTACTTC. Protein sequence: CASSLYGGEETQYF.